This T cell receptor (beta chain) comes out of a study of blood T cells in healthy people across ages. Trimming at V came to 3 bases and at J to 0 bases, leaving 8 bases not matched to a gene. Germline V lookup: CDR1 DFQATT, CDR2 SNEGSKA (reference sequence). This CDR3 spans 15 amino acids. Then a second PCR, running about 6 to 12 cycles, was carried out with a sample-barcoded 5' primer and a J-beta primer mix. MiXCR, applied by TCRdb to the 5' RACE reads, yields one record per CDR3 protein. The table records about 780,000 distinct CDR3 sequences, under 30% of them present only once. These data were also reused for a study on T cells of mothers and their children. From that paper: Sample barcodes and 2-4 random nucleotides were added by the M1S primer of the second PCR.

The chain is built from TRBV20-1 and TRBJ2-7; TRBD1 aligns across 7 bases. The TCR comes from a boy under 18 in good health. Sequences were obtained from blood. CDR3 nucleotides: TGCAGTGCTAGGTTCCCCGGGACAGCCTCCTACGAGCAGTACTTC. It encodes CSARFPGTASYEQYF.